The 9 T cell receptor beta chains below come from one sample, sequenced in a study of T-cell reconstitution after alpha-beta-depleted transplantation in children. Preparation of the TCRbeta library was carried out with unique molecular identifiers. TCRdb itself ran the PCR reads through MiXCR, one entry per CDR3 protein. The data contain roughly 16,000 distinct CDR3 sequences, 9.5% to 15% of them singletons. Specimen: PBMCs, mostly from graft donor cells, collected 180 days after TCRalphabeta/CD19-depleted stem cell transplant. The origin of the receptors is a boy younger than two who had a stem cell transplant for Wiskott-Aldrich syndrome, so the T cells may come from the graft donor.

This clonotype has a handful of counts. The V gene is TRBV5-1, the J gene TRBJ2-7, with 8 bases that match TRBD1. V was pared by 5 bases and J by 7 bases, with 14 bases of the junction left unmatched. The CDR3 has 15 residues. Germline V gives CDR1 SGHRS, CDR2 YFSETQ. The CDR3 DNA sequence: TGCGCCAGCAGTCCTGCAGGGGGCGTTATAGGGGAGCAGTACTTC. The encoded protein is CASSPAGGVIGEQYF.

This clonotype came up a few times. The chain joins TRBV20-1 to TRBJ1-5, with 7 bases fitting TRBD1. The CDR3 has 13 residues. Looked up from germline, CDR1 is DFQATT and CDR2 is SNEGSKA (reference sequence). V was pared by 5 bases and J by 8 bases, with 9 bases of the junction left unmatched. The CDR3 protein is CSAVQGMLEPQHF. The CDR3, as DNA: TGCAGTGCTGTACAGGGGATGTTGGAGCCCCAGCATTTT.

On this clonotype: A much bigger clone sits one base away, suggesting this may be a read error. V and J are TRBV12-3 or TRBV12-4 and TRBJ2-1; tentatively, D is TRBD1 (5 bases). The CDR3 extends over 14 amino acids. Trimming shortened V by 10 bases and J by 5 bases, and 18 bases separated the two germline ends. The CDR3 nucleotides read TGTGCCACCATTCATGACAGCGTCAACAATGAGCAGTTCTTC. It codes for CATIHDSVNNEQFF.

This clonotype has just a few counts. The rearrangement joins TRBV6-5 to TRBJ2-5; 15 nucleotides line up with TRBD2. V gave up 2 bases and J gave up 4 bases; unmatched junction bases: 5. The CDR3 is made up of 17 amino acids. In germline, CDR1 is MNHEY, CDR2 SVGAGI. The CDR3 reads CASSYGTSGRRGETQYF. In nucleotides, the CDR3 is TGTGCCAGCAGTTACGGGACTAGCGGGAGGAGAGGAGAGACCCAGTACTTC.

This clonotype was counted between two and nine times. V and J are TRBV7-9 and TRBJ2-3, with D unresolved. V was cut by 3 bases and J by 4 bases, with 8 bases left in between. Germline-derived CDR1 and CDR2 are SEHNR and FQNEAQ (reference sequence). CDR3 length: 13 residues. This CDR3 is CASSLVESDTQYF. The CDR3 coding sequence is TGTGCCAGCAGCTTGGTTGAATCAGATACGCAGTATTTT. Looking up the rest from reference TRBV7-9 and TRBJ2-3 gives the full variable domain: DTGVSQNPRHKITKRGQNVTFRCDPISEHNRLYWYRQTLGQGPEFLTYFQNEAQLEKSRLLSDRFSAERPKGSFSTLEIQRTEQGDSAMYLCASSLVESDTQYFGPGTRLTVL.

This clonotype is labeled medium-sized. The V and J genes are TRBV7-6 and TRBJ2-2; 9 bases line up with TRBD2. The CDR3 covers 17 residues. Losses at the gene ends were 1 base for V and 5 bases for J; bases not matched to a gene: 8. CDR1 and CDR2 from the germline V gene are SGHVS and FNYEAQ. CDR3 nucleotides: TGTGCCAGCAGCTTAGGGGCGGGAGGGCCCGGGACCGGGGAGCTGTTTTTT. Protein product: CASSLGAGGPGTGELFF.

The chain links TRBV6-2 or TRBV6-3 to TRBJ2-1, with D unclear. Germline loops: CDR1 MNHEY, CDR2 SVGEGT. The V and J ends lost 0 bases and 2 bases respectively, with 2 bases between them. This CDR3 has 13 amino acids. Here the CDR3 reads CASSYSPYNEQFF. Written as DNA, the CDR3 is TGTGCCAGCAGTTACTCCCCCTACAATGAGCAGTTCTTC.

With respect to this clonotype: It may be a read error: a sequence one base away is much more abundant. This sequence joins TRBV27 and TRBJ2-4, with 13 bases lining up with TRBD2. Per germline, CDR1 MNHEY and CDR2 SMNVEV (reference sequence). The CDR3 runs 19 residues. The CDR3: CASSSAGTSGMRANNIQYF. The CDR3, as DNA: TGTGCCAGCAGTTCTGCCGGGACTAGCGGGATGAGGGCCAACAACATTCAGTACTTC.

This clonotype was observed a handful of times. The V gene is TRBV10-3, the J gene TRBJ2-1, with D possibly TRBD2 on 5 matching bases. Trimming stripped 3 bases from V and 8 bases from J, with 5 bases between. Germline values: CDR1 ENHRY, CDR2 SYGVKD. CDR3 length: 11 residues. In DNA form, the CDR3 reads TGTGCCATCAGTGATAGCGATGAGCAGTTCTTC. This encodes CAISDSDEQFF.